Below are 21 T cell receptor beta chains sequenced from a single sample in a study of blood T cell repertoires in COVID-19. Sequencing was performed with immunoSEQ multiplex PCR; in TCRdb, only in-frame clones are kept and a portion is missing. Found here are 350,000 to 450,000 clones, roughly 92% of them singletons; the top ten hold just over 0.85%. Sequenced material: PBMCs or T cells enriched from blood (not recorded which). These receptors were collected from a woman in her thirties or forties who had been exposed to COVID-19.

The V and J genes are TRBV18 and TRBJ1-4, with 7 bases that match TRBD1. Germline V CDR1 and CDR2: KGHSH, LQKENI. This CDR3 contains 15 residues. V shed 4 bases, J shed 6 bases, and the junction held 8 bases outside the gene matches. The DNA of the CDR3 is TGTGCCAGCTCACTCCTCAGGGGGTCGGATGAAAAACTGTTTTTT. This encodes CASSLLRGSDEKLFF.

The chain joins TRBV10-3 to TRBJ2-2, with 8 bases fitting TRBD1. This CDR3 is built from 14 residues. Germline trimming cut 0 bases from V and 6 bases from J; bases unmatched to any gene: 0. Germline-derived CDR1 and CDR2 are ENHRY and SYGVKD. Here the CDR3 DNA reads TGTGCCATCAGTGAGTCGACAGGGGCCGGGGAGCTGTTTTTT. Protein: CAISESTGAGELFF.

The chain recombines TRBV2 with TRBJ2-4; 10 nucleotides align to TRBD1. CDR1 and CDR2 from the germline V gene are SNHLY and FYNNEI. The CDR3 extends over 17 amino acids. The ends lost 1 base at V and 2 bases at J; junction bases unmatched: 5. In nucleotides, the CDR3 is TGTGCCAGCAGTGAAGGGCTGGGACAGGGGTCCAAAAACATTCAGTACTTC. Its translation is CASSEGLGQGSKNIQYF.

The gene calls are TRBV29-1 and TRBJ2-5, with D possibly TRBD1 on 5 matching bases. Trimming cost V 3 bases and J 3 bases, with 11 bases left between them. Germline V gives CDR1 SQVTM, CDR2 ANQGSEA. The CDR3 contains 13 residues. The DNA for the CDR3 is TGCAGCGTTGATTGGACAAGTGAAGAGACCCAGTACTTC. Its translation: CSVDWTSEETQYF. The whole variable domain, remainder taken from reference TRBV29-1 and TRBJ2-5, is SAVISQKPSRDICQRGTSLTIQCQVDSQVTMMFWYRQQPGQSLTLIATANQGSEATYESGFVIDKFPISRPNLTFSTLTVSNMSPEDSSIYLCSVDWTSEETQYFGPGTRLLVL.

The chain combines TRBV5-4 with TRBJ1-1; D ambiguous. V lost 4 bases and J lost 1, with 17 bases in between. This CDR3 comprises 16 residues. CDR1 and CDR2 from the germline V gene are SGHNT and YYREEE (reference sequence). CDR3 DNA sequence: TGTGCCAGCAGCGCCCGTGCGCGGGGAAGGAACACTGAAGCTTTCTTT. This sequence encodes CASSARARGRNTEAFF.

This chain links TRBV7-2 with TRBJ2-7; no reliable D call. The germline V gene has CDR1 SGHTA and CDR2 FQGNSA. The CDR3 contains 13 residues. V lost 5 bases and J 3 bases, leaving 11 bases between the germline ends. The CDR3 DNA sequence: TGTGCCAGCAGCAACAGCCACCGCTACGAGCAGTACTTC. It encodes CASSNSHRYEQYF.

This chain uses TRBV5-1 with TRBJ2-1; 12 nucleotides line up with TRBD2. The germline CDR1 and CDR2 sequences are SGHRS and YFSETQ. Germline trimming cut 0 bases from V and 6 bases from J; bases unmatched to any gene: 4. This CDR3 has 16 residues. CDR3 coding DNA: TGCGCCAGCAGCTTGGCCCTAGCGGGGGGGGGCAATGAGCAGTTCTTC. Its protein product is CASSLALAGGGNEQFF.

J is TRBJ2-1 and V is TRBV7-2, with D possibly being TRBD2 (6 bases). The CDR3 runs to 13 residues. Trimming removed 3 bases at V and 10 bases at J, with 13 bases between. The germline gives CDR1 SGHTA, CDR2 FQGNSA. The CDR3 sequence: CASSFMREREQFF. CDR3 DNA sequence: TGTGCCAGCAGCTTTATGCGGGAACGGGAGCAGTTCTTC.

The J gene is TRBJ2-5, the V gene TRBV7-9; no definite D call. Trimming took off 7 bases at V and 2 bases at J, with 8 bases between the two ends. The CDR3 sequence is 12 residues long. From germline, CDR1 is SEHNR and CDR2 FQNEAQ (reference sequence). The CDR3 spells CASMGIQETQYF. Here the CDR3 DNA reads TGTGCCAGCATGGGCATACAAGAGACCCAGTACTTC. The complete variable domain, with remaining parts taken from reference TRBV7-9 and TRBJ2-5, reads DTGVSQNPRHKITKRGQNVTFRCDPISEHNRLYWYRQTLGQGPEFLTYFQNEAQLEKSRLLSDRFSAERPKGSFSTLEIQRTEQGDSAMYLCASMGIQETQYFGPGTRLLVL.

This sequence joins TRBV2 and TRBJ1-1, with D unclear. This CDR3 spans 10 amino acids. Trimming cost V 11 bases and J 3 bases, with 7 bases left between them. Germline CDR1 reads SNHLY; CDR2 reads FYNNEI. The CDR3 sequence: CASGYTEAFF. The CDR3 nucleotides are TGTGCCTCGGGGTACACTGAAGCTTTCTTT.

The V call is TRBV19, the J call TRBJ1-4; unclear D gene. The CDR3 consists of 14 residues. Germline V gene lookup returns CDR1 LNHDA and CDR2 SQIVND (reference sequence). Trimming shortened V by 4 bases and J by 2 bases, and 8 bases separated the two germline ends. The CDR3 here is CASSNQWTNEKLFF. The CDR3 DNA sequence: TGTGCCAGTAGTAACCAGTGGACTAATGAAAAACTGTTTTTT.

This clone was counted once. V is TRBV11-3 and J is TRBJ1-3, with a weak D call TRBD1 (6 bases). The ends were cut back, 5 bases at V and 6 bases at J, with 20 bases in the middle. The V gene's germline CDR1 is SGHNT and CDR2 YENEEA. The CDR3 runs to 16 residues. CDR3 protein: CASSLFTGTFLNTIYF. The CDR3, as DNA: TGTGCCAGCAGCCTCTTCACCGGGACATTCTTAAACACCATATATTTT.

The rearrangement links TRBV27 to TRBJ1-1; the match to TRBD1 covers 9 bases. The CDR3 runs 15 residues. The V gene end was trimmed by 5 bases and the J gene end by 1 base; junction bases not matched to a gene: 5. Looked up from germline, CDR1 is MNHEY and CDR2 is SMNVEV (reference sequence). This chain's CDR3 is CASSKTGGKNTEAFF. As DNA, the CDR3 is TGTGCCAGCAGTAAGACAGGGGGGAAGAACACTGAAGCTTTCTTT.

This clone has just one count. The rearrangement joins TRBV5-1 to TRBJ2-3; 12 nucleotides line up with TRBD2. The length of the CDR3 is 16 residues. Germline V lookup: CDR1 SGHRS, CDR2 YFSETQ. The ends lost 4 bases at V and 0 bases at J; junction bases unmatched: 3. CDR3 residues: CASSRTSGVSTDTQYF. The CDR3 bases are TGCGCCAGCAGCCGGACTAGCGGGGTCAGCACAGATACGCAGTATTTT. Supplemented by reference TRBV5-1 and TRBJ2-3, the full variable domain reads KAGVTQTPRYLIKTRGQQVTLSCSPISGHRSVSWYQQTPGQGLQFLFEYFSETQRNKGNFPGRFSGRQFSNSRSEMNVSTLELGDSALYLCASSRTSGVSTDTQYFGPGTRLTVL.

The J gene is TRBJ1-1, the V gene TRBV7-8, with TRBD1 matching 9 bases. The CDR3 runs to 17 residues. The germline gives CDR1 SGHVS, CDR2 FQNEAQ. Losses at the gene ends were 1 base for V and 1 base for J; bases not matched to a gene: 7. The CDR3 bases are TGTGCCAGCAGCTTAGGTGGGACAGGGAAGGGGAACACTGAAGCTTTCTTT. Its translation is CASSLGGTGKGNTEAFF.

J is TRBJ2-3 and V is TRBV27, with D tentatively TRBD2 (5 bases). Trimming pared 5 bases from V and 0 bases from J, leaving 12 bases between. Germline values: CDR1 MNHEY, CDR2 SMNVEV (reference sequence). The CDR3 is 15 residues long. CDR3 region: CASSPREPSTDTQYF. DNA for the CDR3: TGTGCCAGCAGTCCCCGGGAACCCAGCACAGATACGCAGTATTTT.

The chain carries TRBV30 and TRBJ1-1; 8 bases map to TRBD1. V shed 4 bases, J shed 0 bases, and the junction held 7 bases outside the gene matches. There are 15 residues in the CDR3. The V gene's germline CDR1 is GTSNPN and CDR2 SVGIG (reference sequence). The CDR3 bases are TGTGCCTGGATGCGCAGGGGGCCTGTGAACACTGAAGCTTTCTTT. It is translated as CAWMRRGPVNTEAFF.

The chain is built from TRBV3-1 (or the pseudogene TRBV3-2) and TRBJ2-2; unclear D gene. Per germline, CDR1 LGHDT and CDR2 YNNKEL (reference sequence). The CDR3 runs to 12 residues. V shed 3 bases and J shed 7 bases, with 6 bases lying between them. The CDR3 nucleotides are TGTGCCAGCAGCCAGAGGAGCGGGGAGCTGTTTTTT. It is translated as CASSQRSGELFF.

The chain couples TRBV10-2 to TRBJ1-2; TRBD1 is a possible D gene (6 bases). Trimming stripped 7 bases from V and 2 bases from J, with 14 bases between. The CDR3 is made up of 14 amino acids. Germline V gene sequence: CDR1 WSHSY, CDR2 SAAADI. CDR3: CASIPRQANYGYTF. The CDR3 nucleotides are TGCGCCAGCATCCCAAGACAGGCGAACTATGGCTACACCTTC.

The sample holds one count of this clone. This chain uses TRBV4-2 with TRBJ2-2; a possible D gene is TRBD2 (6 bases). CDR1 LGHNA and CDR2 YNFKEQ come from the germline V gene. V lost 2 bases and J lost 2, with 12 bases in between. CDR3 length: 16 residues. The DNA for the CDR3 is TGTGCCAGCAGCCAAACCCCCGGGGGTAACACCGGGGAGCTGTTTTTT. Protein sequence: CASSQTPGGNTGELFF.

DNA of the CDR3: TGTGCCAGCTCCGAGGACAGAACGGGGGGCTACACCTTC. Its translation: CASSEDRTGGYTF. The chain combines TRBV18 with TRBJ1-2; perhaps TRBD1 as D (6 bases). CDR1 is KGHSH and CDR2 is LQKENI in the germline V gene. This CDR3 has 13 residues. V shed 6 bases and J shed 8 bases, with 16 bases lying between them. Complete variable domain (other parts from reference TRBV18 and TRBJ1-2): NAGVMQNPRHLVRRRGQEARLRCSPMKGHSHVYWYRQLPEEGLKFMVYLQKENIIDESGMPKERFSAEFPKEGPSILRIQQVVRGDSAAYFCASSEDRTGGYTFGSGTRLTVV.